A single sample gave rise to the 27 T cell receptor beta chains below, sequenced in a study of vaccination and CD4 T cells after COVID-19. An Oncomine TCR Beta short-read assay was used to sequence the DNA from cultured CD4+ T cells. TCRdb fed the PCR reads into MiXCR, producing one record per CDR3 protein. The sample carries fewer than 20,000 distinct CDR3 sequences, over 45% recorded once. Treatment reported: approximately 9-day PBMC culture with coronavirus spike peptide pools or control peptides (ViraFEST assay). Their cognate antigens are unknown. The sequenced sample was CD4+ T cells from blood, cultured in vitro, obtained before SARS-CoV-2 vaccination. These receptors all stem from a human donor who had recovered from COVID-19.

The rearrangement uses TRBV24-1 and TRBJ2-3, with 7 nucleotides matching TRBD1. The CDR3 covers 15 residues. The J segment lost 5 bases and the V segment lost 3 bases, leaving 7 bases of the junction unmatched. CDR1 and CDR2 from the germline V gene are KGHDR and SFDVKD. The CDR3 region is CATSDTRGYVDTQYF. CDR3 DNA sequence: TGTGCCACCAGTGATACCAGGGGGTATGTAGATACGCAGTATTTT.

The gene calls are TRBV19 and TRBJ1-5; TRBD1 is a possible D gene (5 bases). This CDR3 has 17 residues. Germline loops: CDR1 LNHDA, CDR2 SQIVND (reference sequence). The ends were cut back, 3 bases at V and 5 bases at J, with 20 bases in the middle. The CDR3 protein is CASSIQATVLRDQPQHF. The DNA of the CDR3 is TGTGCCAGTAGTATCCAAGCGACAGTCCTTAGGGATCAGCCCCAGCATTTT.

The chain joins TRBV18 to TRBJ2-5; D might be TRBD1 (5 bases). V was pared by 4 bases and J by 0 bases, with 12 bases between. The length of the CDR3 is 15 residues. Germline lookup yields CDR1 KGHSH and CDR2 LQKENI. The DNA for the CDR3 is TGTGCCAGCTCACACCCTCCAGGGTACCAAGAGACCCAGTACTTC. This translates into CASSHPPGYQETQYF.

V is TRBV19 and J is TRBJ2-7, with 12 nucleotides matching TRBD2. Germline trimming cut 6 bases from V and 0 bases from J; bases unmatched to any gene: 0. The CDR3 spans 14 residues. Germline assignment: CDR1 LNHDA and CDR2 SQIVND (reference sequence). The CDR3 region is CASRTSGSSYEQYF. Here the CDR3 DNA reads TGTGCCAGTAGGACTAGCGGGAGCTCCTACGAGCAGTACTTC. Based on the CDR3 plus reference TRBV19 and TRBJ2-7, the full variable domain is DGGITQSPKYLFRKEGQNVTLSCEQNLNHDAMYWYRQDPGQGLRLIYYSQIVNDFQKGDIAEGYSVSREKKESFPLTVTSAQKNPTAFYLCASRTSGSSYEQYFGPGTRLTVT.

The genes are TRBV10-3 and TRBJ1-6; possible D gene TRBD1, 5 bases. CDR1 is ENHRY and CDR2 is SYGVKD in the germline V gene. The length of the CDR3 is 13 residues. The V end was cut by 8 bases, the J end by 5 bases, with 10 bases between. The CDR3 coding sequence is TGTGCCATCGGCAGGGCAGATAATTCACCCCTCCACTTT. Its translation: CAIGRADNSPLHF.

This clonotype was observed a few times. The rearrangement joins TRBV20-1 to TRBJ2-3, with no clear D. Trimming pared 3 bases from V and 4 bases from J, leaving 5 bases between. The CDR3 is made up of 11 amino acids. CDR1 is DFQATT and CDR2 is SNEGSKA in the germline V gene (reference sequence). CDR3 region: CSASGADTQYF. The DNA for the CDR3 is TGCAGTGCTAGTGGGGCAGATACGCAGTATTTT.

This clonotype has only a few counts. V is TRBV4-2 and J is TRBJ2-5; the match to TRBD2 covers 7 bases. Germline V gene lookup returns CDR1 LGHNA and CDR2 YNFKEQ. Germline trimming cut 1 base from V and 0 bases from J; bases unmatched to any gene: 5. The CDR3 is made up of 16 amino acids. The CDR3 DNA follows: TGTGCCAGCAGCCAAGTCCTAGCGGAGTACCAAGAGACCCAGTACTTC. Translation: CASSQVLAEYQETQYF.

This clonotype was seen more than once but under ten times. The chain recombines TRBV28 with TRBJ1-6; D may be TRBD1 (6 bases). Germline CDR1 reads MDHEN; CDR2 reads SYDVKM. V lost 5 bases to trimming and J lost 7 bases, with 6 bases between them. The CDR3 is made up of 12 amino acids. DNA of the CDR3: TGTGCCAGCAGTACAGGGAATTCACCCCTCCACTTT. Protein product: CASSTGNSPLHF. Drawing the rest from reference TRBV28 and TRBJ1-6, the complete variable domain is DVKVTQSSRYLVKRTGEKVFLECVQDMDHENMFWYRQDPGLGLRLIYFSYDVKMKEKGDIPEGYSVSREKKERFSLILESASTNQTSMYLCASSTGNSPLHFGNGTRLTVT.

This clonotype was seen only a few times. The J gene is TRBJ2-1, the V gene TRBV20-1, with D hard to call. The J call may not be correct, given that the DNA end is closer to TRBJ2-7. The CDR3 has 14 residues. Germline loops: CDR1 DFQATT, CDR2 SNEGSKA (reference sequence). Written as DNA, the CDR3 is TGCAGTGCTAGAGATTACCAGGCTACCTACGAGCAGTACTTC. Translated, it gives CSARDYQATYEQYF.

The CDR3 DNA reads TGTGCCAGCAGCTTGGGAGTGCAGTTCTTC. It encodes CASSLGVQFF. V usage is TRBV7-3 and J usage is TRBJ2-1, with D possibly matching TRBD2 (5 bases). V was cut by 3 bases and J by 12 bases, with 6 bases left in between. In germline, CDR1 is SGHTA, CDR2 FQGTGA. CDR3 size: 10 residues.

The J gene is TRBJ1-2, the V gene TRBV6-1; D ambiguous. Looked up from germline, CDR1 is MNHNS and CDR2 is SASEGT. This CDR3 is built from 14 residues. V dropped 2 bases and J dropped 4 bases, with 11 bases sitting between them. The CDR3 here is CASSELLVSYGYTF. Written as DNA, the CDR3 is TGTGCCAGCAGTGAACTGCTGGTTAGCTATGGCTACACCTTC.

The chain carries TRBV10-3 and TRBJ2-3; 7 positions agree with TRBD2. CDR1 and CDR2 (germline): ENHRY, SYGVKD. J lost 1 base, V lost 11 bases, and 12 bases had no gene match. There are 15 residues in the CDR3. The CDR3 loop is CAPRAAGVGTDTQYF. The CDR3 nucleotides are TGTGCCCCCAGAGCGGCGGGAGTAGGCACAGATACGCAGTATTTT.

The J gene is TRBJ1-6, the V gene TRBV4-3; 7 bases map to TRBD1. With 2 bases clipped from V and 10 bases from J, the junction kept 14 bases outside the gene matches. The CDR3 consists of 17 residues. Germline CDR1 LGHNA, CDR2 YSLEER. The CDR3 coding sequence is TGCGCCAGCAGCCAAACCTTCTCCGGGACAGTCACGTCACCCCTCCACTTT. It is translated as CASSQTFSGTVTSPLHF.

The V call is TRBV2, the J call TRBJ2-7; 9 nucleotides agree with TRBD1. The CDR3 is made up of 14 amino acids. V lost 9 bases to trimming and J lost 3 bases; unmatched junction nucleotides: 9. Per the germline V gene, CDR1 is SNHLY and CDR2 is FYNNEI. CDR3: CASSRRTGDYEQYF. The DNA of the CDR3 is TGTGCCAGTTCTAGGCGGACAGGGGACTACGAGCAGTACTTC.

The chain recombines TRBV7-2 with TRBJ1-2; D unresolved. Germline V gene sequence: CDR1 SGHTA, CDR2 FQGNSA. Trimming left V 1 base short and J 8 bases short, with 11 bases between. There are 13 residues in the CDR3. As DNA, the CDR3 is TGTGCCAGCAGCTTAGTTTCGGGATGGGGCTACACCTTC. This codes for CASSLVSGWGYTF.

This clonotype was seen more than once but under ten times. The chain employs TRBV6-5 and TRBJ1-1, with D tentatively TRBD1 (6 bases). The germline gives CDR1 MNHEY, CDR2 SVGAGI. V was shortened by 4 bases and J by 1 base, with 7 bases between the two germline ends. CDR3 length equals 13 residues. This chain's CDR3 is CASSLDRNTEAFF. Here the CDR3 DNA reads TGTGCCAGCAGTTTGGACAGGAACACTGAAGCTTTCTTT.

This clonotype turned up a few times. For the CDR3, the DNA is TGCAGTGCTAGAGATTCTAGGGCCCTGGGGAGCACCGGGGAGCTGTTTTTT. Protein product: CSARDSRALGSTGELFF. The chain carries TRBV20-1 and TRBJ2-2, with D possibly matching TRBD2 (5 bases). V shed 0 bases and J shed 4 bases, with 18 bases lying between them. The CDR3 has 17 amino acids. Looked up from germline, CDR1 is DFQATT and CDR2 is SNEGSKA (reference sequence).

In its sample, this clonotype was seen a few times. The genes are TRBV15 and TRBJ2-7; TRBD2 matches 8 bases. With 2 bases clipped from V and 6 bases from J, the junction kept 12 bases outside the gene matches. Germline V lookup: CDR1 LNHNV, CDR2 YYDKDF (reference sequence). There are 16 residues in the CDR3. For the CDR3, the DNA is TGTGCCACCAGCAGAAAAACGAGGGGGACTAGTGGCGAGCAGTACTTC. This encodes CATSRKTRGTSGEQYF.

The chain links TRBV11-2 to TRBJ2-5; D possibly corresponds to TRBD2 (5 bases). Germline V gives CDR1 SGHAT, CDR2 FQNNGV. There are 16 residues in the CDR3. V was cut by 5 bases and J by 2 bases, with 18 bases left in between. CDR3 in DNA: TGTGCCAGCAGCCCGCCGGGGTTGCGGATACAAGAGACCCAGTACTTC. Amino acid sequence: CASSPPGLRIQETQYF.

The chain combines TRBV5-4 with TRBJ1-2; D is unclear. This CDR3 has 14 residues. V lost 0 bases and J 10 bases, leaving 16 bases between the germline ends. Germline V gives CDR1 SGHNT, CDR2 YYREEE (reference sequence). CDR3 nucleotide sequence: TGTGCCAGCAGCTTGGCCGGCAGCCGGACTCCCTACACCTTC. Its protein is CASSLAGSRTPYTF.

The chain couples TRBV20-1 to TRBJ2-5; D gene unclear. Germline V gene lookup returns CDR1 DFQATT and CDR2 SNEGSKA (reference sequence). This CDR3 comprises 12 residues. V was shortened by 3 bases and J by 3 bases, with 8 bases between the two germline ends. The CDR3 protein is CSASPREETQYF. The CDR3 DNA is TGCAGTGCTAGCCCCCGTGAAGAGACCCAGTACTTC.

The rearrangement uses TRBV7-9 and TRBJ2-7; 7 nucleotides align to TRBD2. The CDR3 is made up of 13 amino acids. After removal of 3 bases from V and 5 bases from J, the junction contained 4 bases not matched to a gene. Germline-derived CDR1 and CDR2 are SEHNR and FQNEAQ (reference sequence). The DNA for the CDR3 is TGTGCCAGCAGCTTGGGAGCGGGACACGAGCAGTACTTC. This translates into CASSLGAGHEQYF.

This clonotype was observed a handful of times. The J gene is TRBJ1-1, the V gene TRBV2; TRBD1 agrees at 7 bases. The ends lost 1 base at V and 4 bases at J; junction bases unmatched: 6. The germline V gene encodes CDR1 SNHLY and CDR2 FYNNEI. The CDR3 runs 15 residues. DNA for the CDR3: TGTGCCAGCAGTGAAGAAGAGACAGGGAGCACTGAAGCTTTCTTT. It translates to CASSEEETGSTEAFF.

The CDR3 region is CASSAGQRGTGELFF. The CDR3 region has the DNA TGTGCCAGCAGCGCCGGACAGCGGGGCACCGGGGAGCTGTTTTTT. The rearrangement uses TRBV5-4 and TRBJ2-2; tentatively, D is TRBD2 (7 bases). The CDR3 has 15 residues. V was trimmed by 4 bases and J by 4 bases, leaving 14 bases between them. Germline V gives CDR1 SGHNT, CDR2 YYREEE (reference sequence).

The J gene is TRBJ1-1, the V gene TRBV28, with no clear D. The CDR3 is 12 residues long. Germline loops: CDR1 MDHEN, CDR2 SYDVKM. Trimming pared 7 bases from V and 6 bases from J, leaving 12 bases between. CDR3 sequence reads: CASIVRGSEAFF. CDR3 DNA sequence: TGTGCCAGCATTGTCAGAGGCTCTGAAGCTTTCTTT. The whole variable domain, remainder taken from reference TRBV28 and TRBJ1-1, is DVKVTQSSRYLVKRTGEKVFLECVQDMDHENMFWYRQDPGLGLRLIYFSYDVKMKEKGDIPEGYSVSREKKERFSLILESASTNQTSMYLCASIVRGSEAFFGQGTRLTVV.

The rearrangement uses TRBV11-1 and TRBJ2-3; 8 positions agree with TRBD1. The length of the CDR3 is 14 residues. Germline values: CDR1 SGHAT, CDR2 FQDESV (reference sequence). Losses at the gene ends were 6 bases for V and 3 bases for J; bases not matched to a gene: 5. The CDR3 is CASRAGGLTDTQYF. The CDR3 coding sequence is TGTGCCAGCAGGGCAGGGGGCCTAACAGATACGCAGTATTTT.

The V and J genes are TRBV20-1 and TRBJ1-1; weak D call: TRBD1 (5 bases). Germline CDR1 and CDR2: DFQATT and SNEGSKA (reference sequence). V lost 4 bases and J 1 base, leaving 10 bases between the germline ends. The CDR3 contains 13 residues. The DNA of the CDR3 is TGCAGTGCTAACAGACAGCAGAACACTGAAGCTTTCTTT. This translates into CSANRQQNTEAFF.